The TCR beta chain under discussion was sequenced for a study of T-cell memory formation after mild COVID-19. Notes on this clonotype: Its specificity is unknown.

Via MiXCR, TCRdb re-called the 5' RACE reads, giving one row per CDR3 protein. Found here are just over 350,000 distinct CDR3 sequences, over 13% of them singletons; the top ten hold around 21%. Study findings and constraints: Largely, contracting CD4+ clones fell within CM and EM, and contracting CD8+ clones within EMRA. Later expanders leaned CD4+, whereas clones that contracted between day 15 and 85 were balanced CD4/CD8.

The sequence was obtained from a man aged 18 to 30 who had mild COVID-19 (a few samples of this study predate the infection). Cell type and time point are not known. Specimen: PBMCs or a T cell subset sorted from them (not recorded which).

The CDR3 sequence: CASGVLLNRPQHF. The CDR3 region has the DNA TGTGCCAGCGGGGTACTGCTCAATAGGCCCCAGCATTTT. The chain links TRBV2 to TRBJ1-5; D call uncertain. The CDR3 runs to 13 residues. Trimming pared 8 bases from V and 9 bases from J, leaving 17 bases between. Germline values: CDR1 SNHLY, CDR2 FYNNEI.